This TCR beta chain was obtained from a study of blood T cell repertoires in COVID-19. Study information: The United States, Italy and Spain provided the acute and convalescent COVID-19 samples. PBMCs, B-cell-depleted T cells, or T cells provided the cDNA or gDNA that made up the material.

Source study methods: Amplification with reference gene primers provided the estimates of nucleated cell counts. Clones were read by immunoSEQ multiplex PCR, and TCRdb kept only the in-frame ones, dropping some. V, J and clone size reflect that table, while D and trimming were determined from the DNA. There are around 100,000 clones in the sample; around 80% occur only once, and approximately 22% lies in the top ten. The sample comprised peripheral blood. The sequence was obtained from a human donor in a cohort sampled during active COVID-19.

CDR3 sequence: CASSEGPLPDNEQFF. CDR3 DNA sequence: TGTGCCAGCAGTGAGGGCCCCCTTCCCGACAATGAGCAGTTCTTC. This chain joins TRBV6-4 and TRBJ2-1; the D is unclear. Trimming cost V 3 bases and J 5 bases, with 14 bases left between them. There are 15 residues in the CDR3. Germline CDR1 is MRHNA and CDR2 is SNTAGT.